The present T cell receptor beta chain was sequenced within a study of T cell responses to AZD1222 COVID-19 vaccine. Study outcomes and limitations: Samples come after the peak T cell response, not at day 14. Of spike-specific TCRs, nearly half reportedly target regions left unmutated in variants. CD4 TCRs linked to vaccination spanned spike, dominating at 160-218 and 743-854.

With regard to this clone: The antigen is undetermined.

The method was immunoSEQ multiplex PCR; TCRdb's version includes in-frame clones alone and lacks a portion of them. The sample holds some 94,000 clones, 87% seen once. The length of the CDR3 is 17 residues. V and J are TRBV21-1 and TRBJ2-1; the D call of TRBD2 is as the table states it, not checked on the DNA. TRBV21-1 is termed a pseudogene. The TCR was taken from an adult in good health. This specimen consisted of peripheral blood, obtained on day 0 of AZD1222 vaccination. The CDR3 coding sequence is TGTGCCAGCAGTACCCAAATCCGGGACTCCAGGTTCAATGAGCAGTTCTTC. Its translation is CASSTQIRDSRFNEQFF.